This TCR beta chain was sequenced during a study of T cell responses to AZD1222 COVID-19 vaccine. About the research overall: Samples with a second dose at about 4 or about 12 weeks were pooled together. Overall study results and limits: Possibly, clonal diversity was underestimated; donors were largely white British and included more females.

With regard to this clone: Its antigen is unidentified.

The germline V gene has CDR1 MGHRA and CDR2 YSYEKL. This CDR3 is built from 15 residues. V was pared by 6 bases and J by 0 bases, with 14 bases between. Only in-frame clones appear in the TCRdb table, and some are missing; sequencing was by immunoSEQ multiplex PCR. In the table there are 90,000 to 120,000 clones, 90% to 95% of which are singletons. The material was peripheral blood, obtained on day 0 of AZD1222 vaccination. The chain carries TRBV4-1 and TRBJ1-1; D unclear. The receptor was derived from an adult in good health. The DNA of the CDR3 is TGCGCCAGCAGTAGTCGCTGGGGTGTGAACACTGAAGCTTTCTTT. Protein product: CASSSRWGVNTEAFF.